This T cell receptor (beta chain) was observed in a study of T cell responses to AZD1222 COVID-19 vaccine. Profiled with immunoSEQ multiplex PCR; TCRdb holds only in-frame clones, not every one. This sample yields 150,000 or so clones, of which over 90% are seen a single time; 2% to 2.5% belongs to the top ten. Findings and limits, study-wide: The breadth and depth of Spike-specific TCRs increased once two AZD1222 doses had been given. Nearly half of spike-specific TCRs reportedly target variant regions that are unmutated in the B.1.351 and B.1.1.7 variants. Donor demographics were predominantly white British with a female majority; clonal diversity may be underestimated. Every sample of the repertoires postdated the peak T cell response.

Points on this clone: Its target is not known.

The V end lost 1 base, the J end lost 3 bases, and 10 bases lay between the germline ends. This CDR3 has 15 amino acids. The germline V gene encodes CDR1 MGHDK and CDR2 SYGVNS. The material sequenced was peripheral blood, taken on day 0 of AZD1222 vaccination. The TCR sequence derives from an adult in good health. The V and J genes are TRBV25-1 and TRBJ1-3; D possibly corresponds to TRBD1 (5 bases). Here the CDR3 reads CASSEWGGFGNTIYF. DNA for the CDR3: TGTGCCAGCAGTGAATGGGGGGGGTTTGGAAACACCATATATTTT.